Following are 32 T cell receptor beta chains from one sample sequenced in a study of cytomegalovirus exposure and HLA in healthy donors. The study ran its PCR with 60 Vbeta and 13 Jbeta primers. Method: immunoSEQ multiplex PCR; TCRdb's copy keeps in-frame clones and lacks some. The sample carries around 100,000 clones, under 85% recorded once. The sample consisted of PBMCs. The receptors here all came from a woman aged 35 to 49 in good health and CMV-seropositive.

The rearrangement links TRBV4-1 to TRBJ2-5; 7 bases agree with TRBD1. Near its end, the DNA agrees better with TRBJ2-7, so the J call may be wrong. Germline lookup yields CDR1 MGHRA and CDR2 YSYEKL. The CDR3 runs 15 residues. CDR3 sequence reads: CASSRDGTEPYEQYF. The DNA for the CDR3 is TGCGCCAGCAGCCGGGACGGGACAGAACCCTACGAGCAGTACTTC.

The CDR3 nucleotides read TGTGCCAGCAGCTCCCTCACAGGGGGCTCGCCCTACGAGCAGTACTTC. It translates to CASSSLTGGSPYEQYF. The chain couples TRBV7-8 to TRBJ2-7, with TRBD1 matching 9 bases. Germline CDR1 and CDR2: SGHVS and FQNEAQ. Unmatched junction bases numbered 9, after V lost 4 bases and J lost 2 bases. There are 16 residues in the CDR3. Using reference TRBV7-8 and TRBJ2-7 for the parts outside the CDR3, the full variable domain is GAGVSQSPRYKVAKRGQDVALRCDPISGHVSLFWYQQALGQGPEFLTYFQNEAQLDKSGLPSDRFFAERPEGSVSTLKIQRTQQEDSAVYLCASSSLTGGSPYEQYFGPGTRLTVT.

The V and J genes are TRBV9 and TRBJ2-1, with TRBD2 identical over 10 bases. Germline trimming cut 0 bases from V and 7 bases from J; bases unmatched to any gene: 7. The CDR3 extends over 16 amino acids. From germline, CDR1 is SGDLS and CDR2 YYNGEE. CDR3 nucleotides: TGTGCCAGCAGCGTAGCCAGCGGGAGGGCCAGGAATGAGCAGTTCTTC. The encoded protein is CASSVASGRARNEQFF.

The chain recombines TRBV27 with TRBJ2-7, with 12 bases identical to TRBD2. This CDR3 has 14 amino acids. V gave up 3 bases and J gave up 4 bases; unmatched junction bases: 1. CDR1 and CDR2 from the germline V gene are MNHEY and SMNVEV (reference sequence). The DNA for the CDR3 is TGTGCCAGCAGTTTCACTAGCGGGAGGTACGAGCAGTACTTC. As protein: CASSFTSGRYEQYF.

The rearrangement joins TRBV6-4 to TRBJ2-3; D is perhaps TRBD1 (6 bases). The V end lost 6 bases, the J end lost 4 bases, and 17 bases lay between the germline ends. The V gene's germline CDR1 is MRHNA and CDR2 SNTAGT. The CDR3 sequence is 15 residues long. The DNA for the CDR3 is TGTGCCAGCAGCGGGACACCCGGCCCCGCAGATACGCAGTATTTT. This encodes CASSGTPGPADTQYF.

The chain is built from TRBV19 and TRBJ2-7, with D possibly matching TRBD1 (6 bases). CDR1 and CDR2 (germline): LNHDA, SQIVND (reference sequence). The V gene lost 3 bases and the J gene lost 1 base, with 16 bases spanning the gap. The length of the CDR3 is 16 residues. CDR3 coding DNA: TGTGCCAGTAGTATGGAGCCGACAGGACTTTCCTACGAGCAGTACTTC. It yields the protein CASSMEPTGLSYEQYF.

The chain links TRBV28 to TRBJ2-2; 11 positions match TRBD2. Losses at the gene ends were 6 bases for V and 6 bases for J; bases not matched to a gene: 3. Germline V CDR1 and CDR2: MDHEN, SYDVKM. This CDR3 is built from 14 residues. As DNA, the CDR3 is TGTGCCAGCAGGCCGGGACTAGCGGCCGGGGAGCTGTTTTTT. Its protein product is CASRPGLAAGELFF.

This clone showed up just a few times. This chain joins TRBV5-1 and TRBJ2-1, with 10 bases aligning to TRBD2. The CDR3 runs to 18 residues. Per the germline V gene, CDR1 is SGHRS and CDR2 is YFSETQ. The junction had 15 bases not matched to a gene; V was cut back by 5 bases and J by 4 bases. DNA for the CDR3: TGCGCCAGCAGGTTTGGGAGCATAGCGGGAGGATTGTACAATGAGCAGTTCTTC. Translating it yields CASRFGSIAGGLYNEQFF.

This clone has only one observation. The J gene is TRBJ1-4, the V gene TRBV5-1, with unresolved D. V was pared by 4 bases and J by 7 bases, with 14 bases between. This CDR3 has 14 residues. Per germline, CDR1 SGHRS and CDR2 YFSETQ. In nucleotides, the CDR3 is TGCGCCAGCAGCGCGGGTCGCTTAGGTGAAAAACTGTTTTTT. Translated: CASSAGRLGEKLFF.

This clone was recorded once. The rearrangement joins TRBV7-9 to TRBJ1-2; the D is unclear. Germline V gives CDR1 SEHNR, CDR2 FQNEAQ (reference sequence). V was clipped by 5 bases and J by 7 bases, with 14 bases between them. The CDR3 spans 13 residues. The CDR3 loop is CASSPERLLGYTF. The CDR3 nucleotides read TGTGCCAGCAGCCCAGAGAGACTACTTGGCTACACCTTC.

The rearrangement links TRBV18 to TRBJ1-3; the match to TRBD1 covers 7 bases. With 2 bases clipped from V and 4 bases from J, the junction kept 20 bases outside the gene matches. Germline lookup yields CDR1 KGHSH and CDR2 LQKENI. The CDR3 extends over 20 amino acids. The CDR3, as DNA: TGTGCCAGCTCACCATCCAGGACAAATTCAGGACAGGCGGGAGGAAACACCATATATTTT. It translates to CASSPSRTNSGQAGGNTIYF. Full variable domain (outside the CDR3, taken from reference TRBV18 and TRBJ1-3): NAGVMQNPRHLVRRRGQEARLRCSPMKGHSHVYWYRQLPEEGLKFMVYLQKENIIDESGMPKERFSAEFPKEGPSILRIQQVVRGDSAAYFCASSPSRTNSGQAGGNTIYFGEGSWLTVV.

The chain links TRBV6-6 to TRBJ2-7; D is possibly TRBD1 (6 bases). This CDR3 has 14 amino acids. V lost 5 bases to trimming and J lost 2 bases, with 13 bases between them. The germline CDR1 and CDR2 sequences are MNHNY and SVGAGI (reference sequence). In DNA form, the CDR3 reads TGTGCCAGCAGTCCGGGACAAAGGACCTACGAGCAGTACTTC. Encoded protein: CASSPGQRTYEQYF.

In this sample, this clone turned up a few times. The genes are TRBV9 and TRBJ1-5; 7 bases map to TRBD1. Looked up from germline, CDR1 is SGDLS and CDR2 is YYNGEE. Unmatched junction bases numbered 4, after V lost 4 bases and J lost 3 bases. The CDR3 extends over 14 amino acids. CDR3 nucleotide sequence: TGTGCCAGCAGCAAGGGACAGATCAATCAGCCCCAGCATTTT. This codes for CASSKGQINQPQHF. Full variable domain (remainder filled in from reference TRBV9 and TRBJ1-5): DSGVTQTPKHLITATGQRVTLRCSPRSGDLSVYWYQQSLDQGLQFLIQYYNGEERAKGNILERFSAQQFPDLHSELNLSSLELGDSALYFCASSKGQINQPQHFGDGTRLSIL.

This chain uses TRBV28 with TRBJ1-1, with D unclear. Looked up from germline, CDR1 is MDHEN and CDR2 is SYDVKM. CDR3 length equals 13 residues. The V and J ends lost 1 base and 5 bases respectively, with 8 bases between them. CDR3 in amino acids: CASSLSAGTEAFF. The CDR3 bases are TGTGCCAGCAGTTTATCGGCAGGAACTGAAGCTTTCTTT. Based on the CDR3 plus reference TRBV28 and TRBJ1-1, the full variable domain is DVKVTQSSRYLVKRTGEKVFLECVQDMDHENMFWYRQDPGLGLRLIYFSYDVKMKEKGDIPEGYSVSREKKERFSLILESASTNQTSMYLCASSLSAGTEAFFGQGTRLTVV.

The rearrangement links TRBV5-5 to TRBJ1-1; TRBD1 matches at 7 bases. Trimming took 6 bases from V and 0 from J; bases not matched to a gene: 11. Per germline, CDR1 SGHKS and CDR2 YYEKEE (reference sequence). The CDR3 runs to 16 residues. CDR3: CASTSSHRGLNTEAFF. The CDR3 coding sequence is TGTGCCAGCACCTCAAGCCACAGGGGCCTGAACACTGAAGCTTTCTTT.

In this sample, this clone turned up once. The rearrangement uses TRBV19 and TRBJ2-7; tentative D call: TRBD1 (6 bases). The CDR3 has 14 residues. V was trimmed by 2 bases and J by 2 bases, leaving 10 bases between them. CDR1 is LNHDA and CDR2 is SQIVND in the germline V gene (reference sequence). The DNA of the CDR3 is TGTGCCAGTAGTATATTTGGGGGCACCTACGAGCAGTACTTC. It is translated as CASSIFGGTYEQYF.

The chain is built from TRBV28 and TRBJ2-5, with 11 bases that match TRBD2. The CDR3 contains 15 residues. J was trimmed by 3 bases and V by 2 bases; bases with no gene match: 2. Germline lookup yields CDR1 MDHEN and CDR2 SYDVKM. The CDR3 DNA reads TGTGCCAGCAGTTTAATAGCGGGAGGGAAAGAGACCCAGTACTTC. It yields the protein CASSLIAGGKETQYF.

The CDR3 is CASSLALQETQYF. As DNA, the CDR3 is TGTGCCAGCAGCTTGGCCTTGCAGGAGACCCAGTACTTC. This chain links TRBV5-7 with TRBJ2-5, with D hard to call. TRBV5-7 counts as an open reading frame of uncertain function. This CDR3 is built from 13 residues. Trimming pared 0 bases from V and 5 bases from J, leaving 8 bases between.

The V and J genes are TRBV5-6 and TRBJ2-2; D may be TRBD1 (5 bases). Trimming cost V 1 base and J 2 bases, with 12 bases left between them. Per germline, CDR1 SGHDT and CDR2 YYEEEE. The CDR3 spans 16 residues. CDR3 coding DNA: TGTGCCAGCAGCTTGATACCTGGACATAACACCGGGGAGCTGTTTTTT. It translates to CASSLIPGHNTGELFF. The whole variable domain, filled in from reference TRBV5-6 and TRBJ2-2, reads DAGVTQSPTHLIKTRGQQVTLRCSPKSGHDTVSWYQQALGQGPQFIFQYYEEEERQRGNFPDRFSGHQFPNYSSELNVNALLLGDSALYLCASSLIPGHNTGELFFGEGSRLTVL.

CDR3 sequence reads: CASSIQGDQPQHF. The CDR3 DNA sequence: TGTGCCAGTAGTATTCAGGGGGACCAGCCCCAGCATTTT. V and J are TRBV19 and TRBJ1-5; 7 bases align to TRBD1. The V gene's germline CDR1 is LNHDA and CDR2 SQIVND (reference sequence). The CDR3 runs 13 residues. Losses at the gene ends were 3 bases for V and 7 bases for J; bases not matched to a gene: 3.

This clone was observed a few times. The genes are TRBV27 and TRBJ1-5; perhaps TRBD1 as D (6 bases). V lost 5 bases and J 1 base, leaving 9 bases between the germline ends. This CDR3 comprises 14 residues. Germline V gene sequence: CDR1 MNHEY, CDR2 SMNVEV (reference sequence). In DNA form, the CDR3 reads TGTGCCAGCAGTCGGACAGCGAGCAATCAGCCCCAGCATTTT. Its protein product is CASSRTASNQPQHF.

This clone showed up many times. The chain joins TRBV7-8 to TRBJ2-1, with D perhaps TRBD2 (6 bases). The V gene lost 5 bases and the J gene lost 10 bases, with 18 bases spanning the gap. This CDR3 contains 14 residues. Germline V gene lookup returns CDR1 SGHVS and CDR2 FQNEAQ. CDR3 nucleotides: TGTGCCAGCAGCCCGGGGGAGCCGCCGGGGGAGCAGTTCTTC. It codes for CASSPGEPPGEQFF.

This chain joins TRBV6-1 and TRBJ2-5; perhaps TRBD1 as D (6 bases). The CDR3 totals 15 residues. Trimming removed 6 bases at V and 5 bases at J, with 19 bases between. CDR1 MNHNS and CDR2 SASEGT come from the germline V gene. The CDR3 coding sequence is TGTGCCAGCAGAAGTCGGTATGGGGGCGCTGAGACCCAGTACTTC. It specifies CASRSRYGGAETQYF.

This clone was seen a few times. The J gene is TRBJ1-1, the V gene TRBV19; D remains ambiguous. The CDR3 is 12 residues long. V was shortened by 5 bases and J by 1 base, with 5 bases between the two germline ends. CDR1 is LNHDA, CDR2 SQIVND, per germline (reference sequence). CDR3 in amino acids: CASSERNTEAFF. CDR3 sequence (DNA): TGTGCCAGTAGTGAGAGGAACACTGAAGCTTTCTTT.

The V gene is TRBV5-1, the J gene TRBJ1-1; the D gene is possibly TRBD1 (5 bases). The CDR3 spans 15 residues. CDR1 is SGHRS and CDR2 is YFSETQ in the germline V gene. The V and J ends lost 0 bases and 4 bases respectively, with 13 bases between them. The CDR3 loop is CASSLAQGVGTEAFF. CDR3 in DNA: TGCGCCAGCAGCTTGGCCCAAGGGGTGGGCACTGAAGCTTTCTTT. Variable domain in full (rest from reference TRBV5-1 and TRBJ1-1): KAGVTQTPRYLIKTRGQQVTLSCSPISGHRSVSWYQQTPGQGLQFLFEYFSETQRNKGNFPGRFSGRQFSNSRSEMNVSTLELGDSALYLCASSLAQGVGTEAFFGQGTRLTVV.

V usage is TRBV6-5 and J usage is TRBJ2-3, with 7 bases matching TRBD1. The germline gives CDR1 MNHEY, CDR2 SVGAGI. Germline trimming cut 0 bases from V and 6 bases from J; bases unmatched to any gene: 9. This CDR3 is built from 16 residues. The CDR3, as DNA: TGTGCCAGCAGTTACTCAGCGGTAGGGGGCTCGGATACGCAGTATTTT. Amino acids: CASSYSAVGGSDTQYF.

The CDR3: CASSFSGRQTDTQYF. The CDR3 nucleotides are TGCGCCAGCAGCTTCAGCGGGAGGCAGACAGATACGCAGTATTTT. This chain uses TRBV5-1 with TRBJ2-3, with 9 bases lining up with TRBD2. The CDR3 is 15 residues long. Germline-derived CDR1 and CDR2 are SGHRS and YFSETQ. Trimming at V came to 2 bases and at J to 3 bases, leaving 4 bases not matched to a gene.

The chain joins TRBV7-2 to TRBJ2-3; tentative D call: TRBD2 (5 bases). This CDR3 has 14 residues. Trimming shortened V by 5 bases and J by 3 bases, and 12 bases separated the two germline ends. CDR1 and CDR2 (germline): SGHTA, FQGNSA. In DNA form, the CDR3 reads TGTGCCAGCAGCCCAGAGCTAGCTACAGATACGCAGTATTTT. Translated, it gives CASSPELATDTQYF.

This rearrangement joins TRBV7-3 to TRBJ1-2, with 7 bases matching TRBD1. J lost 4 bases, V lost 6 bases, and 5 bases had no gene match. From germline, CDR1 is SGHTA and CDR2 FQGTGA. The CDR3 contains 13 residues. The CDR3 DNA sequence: TGTGCCAGCAGTCGGGGACAGAGCTATGGCTACACCTTC. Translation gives CASSRGQSYGYTF.

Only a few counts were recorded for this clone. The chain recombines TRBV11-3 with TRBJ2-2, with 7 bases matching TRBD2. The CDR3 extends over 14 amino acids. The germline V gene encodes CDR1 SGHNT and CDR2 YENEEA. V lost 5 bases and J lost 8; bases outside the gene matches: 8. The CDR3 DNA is TGTGCCAGCAGCCTAACGACTAGCACTGGGGAGCTGTTTTTT. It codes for CASSLTTSTGELFF.

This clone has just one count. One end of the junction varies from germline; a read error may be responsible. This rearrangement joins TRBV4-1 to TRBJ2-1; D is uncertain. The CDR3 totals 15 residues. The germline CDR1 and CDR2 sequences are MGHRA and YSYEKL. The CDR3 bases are TGCGCCAGCAGCCAAGGGCCCGGGTCCTTCAATGAGCAGTTCTTC. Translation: CASSQGPGSFNEQFF.

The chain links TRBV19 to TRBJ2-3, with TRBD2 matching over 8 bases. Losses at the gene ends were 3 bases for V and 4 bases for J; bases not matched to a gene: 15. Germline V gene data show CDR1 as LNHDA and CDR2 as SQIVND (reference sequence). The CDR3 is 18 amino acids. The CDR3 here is CASSITTAGVVRADTQYF. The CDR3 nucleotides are TGTGCCAGTAGTATCACTACAGCGGGAGTTGTTAGGGCAGATACGCAGTATTTT.